The T cell receptor beta chain under discussion was sequenced for a study of blood T cell repertoires in COVID-19. Study as a whole: Acute and convalescent COVID-19 samples came from the United States, Italy and Spain. T cells, B-cell-depleted T cells, or PBMCs provided the cDNA or gDNA that served as material.

In the source study's methods: It was from reference gene primer amplification that nucleated cell counts were estimated. Method: immunoSEQ multiplex PCR; TCRdb's copy keeps in-frame clones and lacks some. V and J calls and clone size follow that table, whereas D and trimming were derived from the DNA. This sample has roughly 68,000 clones, with around four fifths found just once. The clonotype comes from a woman between 50 and 59 years old with acute or convalescent COVID-19. Source material: peripheral blood.

The CDR3: CASSFLRIGEQFF. The CDR3 bases are TGTGCCAGCAGCTTTTTGAGAATCGGTGAGCAGTTCTTC. The genes are TRBV11-1 and TRBJ2-1; D is uncertain. Trimming pared 3 bases from V and 9 bases from J, leaving 12 bases between. Germline values: CDR1 SGHAT, CDR2 FQDESV (reference sequence). This CDR3 is 13 amino acids long.